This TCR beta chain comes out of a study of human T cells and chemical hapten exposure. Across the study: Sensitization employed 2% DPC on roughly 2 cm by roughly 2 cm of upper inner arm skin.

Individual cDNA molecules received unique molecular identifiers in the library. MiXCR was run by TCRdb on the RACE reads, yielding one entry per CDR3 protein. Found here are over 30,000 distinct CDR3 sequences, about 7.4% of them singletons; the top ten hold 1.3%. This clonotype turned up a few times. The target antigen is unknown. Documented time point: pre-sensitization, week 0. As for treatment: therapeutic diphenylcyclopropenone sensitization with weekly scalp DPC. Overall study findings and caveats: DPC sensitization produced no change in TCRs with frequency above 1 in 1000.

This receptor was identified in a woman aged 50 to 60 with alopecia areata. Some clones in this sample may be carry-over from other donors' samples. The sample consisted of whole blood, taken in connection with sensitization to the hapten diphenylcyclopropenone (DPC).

The DNA for the CDR3 is TGCGCCAGCAGCTGGGACAGGTCTGAAGCTTTCTTT. Protein sequence: CASSWDRSEAFF. The chain joins TRBV5-1 to TRBJ1-1; 8 bases align to TRBD1. J was trimmed by 6 bases and V by 3 bases; bases with no gene match: 1. Germline V gives CDR1 SGHRS, CDR2 YFSETQ. The CDR3 has 12 amino acids.